The 2 T cell receptor beta chains below were found in one sample sequenced in a study of T cells in women clearing cervical HPV infection. Profiling relied on immunoSEQ multiplex PCR, and the TCRdb table lists in-frame clones only, not all of them. Its table lists around 38,000 clones. The sequenced material came from blood buffy coat. The source of these receptors is a woman between 18 and 69 years old with a cervical HPV16 infection that either progressed to CIN3+ or cleared (not recorded which).

Remarks on this clone: Read data end 3 residues before the CDR3 end; the end is taken from the germline J gene. The gene calls are TRBV11-2 and TRBJ2-1, with D maybe TRBD1 (5 bases). V was trimmed by 4 bases and J by 1 base, leaving 11 bases between them. The CDR3 has 15 amino acids. Germline assignment: CDR1 SGHAT and CDR2 FQNNGV. Here the CDR3 reads CASSSRGGSYNEQFF. Partial CDR3 DNA: TGTGCCAGCAGCTCTAGGGGCGGTTCCTACAATGAG.

With respect to this clone: The read falls 3 residues short of the CDR3 end, and the missing part is taken from the germline J gene. The rearrangement links TRBV30 to TRBJ2-5, with D perhaps TRBD1 or TRBD2 (5 bases each). The germline CDR1 and CDR2 sequences are GTSNPN and SVGIG (reference sequence). Trimming cost V 1 base and J 2 bases, with 17 bases left between them. The CDR3 sequence is 16 residues long. This CDR3 reads CAWSGDPRELQETQYF. Partial CDR3 DNA: TGTGCCTGGAGTGGAGACCCCAGGGAGTTACAAGAGACC.